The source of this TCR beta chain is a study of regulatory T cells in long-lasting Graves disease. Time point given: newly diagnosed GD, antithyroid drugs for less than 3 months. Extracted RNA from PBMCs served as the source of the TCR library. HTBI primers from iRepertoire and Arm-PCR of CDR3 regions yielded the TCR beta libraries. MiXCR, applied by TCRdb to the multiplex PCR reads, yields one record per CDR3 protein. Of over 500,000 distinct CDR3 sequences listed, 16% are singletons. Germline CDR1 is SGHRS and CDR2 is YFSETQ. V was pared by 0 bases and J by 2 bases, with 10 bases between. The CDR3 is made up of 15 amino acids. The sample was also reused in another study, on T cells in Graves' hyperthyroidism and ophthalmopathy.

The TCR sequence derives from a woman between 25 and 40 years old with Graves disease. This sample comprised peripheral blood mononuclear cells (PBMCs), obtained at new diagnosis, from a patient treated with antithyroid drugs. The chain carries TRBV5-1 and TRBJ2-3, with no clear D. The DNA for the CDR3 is TGCGCCAGCAGCTTGGGGGCGGATTACACAGATACGCAGTATTTT. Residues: CASSLGADYTDTQYF.